This passage covers 25 T cell receptor beta chains from one sample sequenced in a study of response to subunit inactivated influenza vaccine. Each CDR3 protein is one row after TCRdb ran MiXCR on the RT-PCR reads. The table has just over 300,000 distinct CDR3 sequences, 20% to 25% seen once. Sample: PBMCs from blood, taken about 20 months after vaccination. The source is a man between 50 and 69 years old who received an inactivated influenza vaccine.

The chain is built from TRBV11-2 and TRBJ2-4; 7 nucleotides agree with TRBD1. Germline CDR1 reads SGHAT; CDR2 reads FQNNGV. V dropped 6 bases and J dropped 0; count of bases not matched to a gene: 20. CDR3 size: 20 residues. This CDR3 reads CASRRYRQGIPSIAKNIQYF. The CDR3 nucleotides are TGTGCCAGCAGACGATACAGACAGGGAATACCCTCAATAGCCAAAAACATTCAGTACTTC.

This clonotype showed up many times. The rearrangement joins TRBV7-6 to TRBJ2-2; D not certain. CDR1 and CDR2 (germline): SGHVS, FNYEAQ. Deletions cut 4 bases from V and 3 bases from J, with 0 bases between. This CDR3 region has 11 residues. Here the CDR3 DNA reads TGTGCCAGCAGCTACACCGGGGAGCTGTTTTTT. It is translated as CASSYTGELFF.

This clonotype was picked up a small number of times. V is TRBV5-1 and J is TRBJ2-5; 7 bases are shared with TRBD1. The CDR3 length is 13 residues. The ends lost 2 bases at V and 3 bases at J; junction bases unmatched: 1. Looked up from germline, CDR1 is SGHRS and CDR2 is YFSETQ. The CDR3 DNA reads as TGCGCCAGCAGCTTCCAGGGGGAAGAGACCCAGTACTTC. As protein: CASSFQGEETQYF. The whole variable domain, remainder taken from reference TRBV5-1 and TRBJ2-5, is KAGVTQTPRYLIKTRGQQVTLSCSPISGHRSVSWYQQTPGQGLQFLFEYFSETQRNKGNFPGRFSGRQFSNSRSEMNVSTLELGDSALYLCASSFQGEETQYFGPGTRLLVL.

V gene TRBV6-1 combines with J gene TRBJ1-1, with 7 bases aligning to TRBD1. CDR3 length equals 16 residues. Germline values: CDR1 MNHNS, CDR2 SASEGT. V shed 6 bases and J 0 bases; nucleotides not matched to a gene: 10. The CDR3 bases are TGTGCCAGCAGATCCATCTCAGGGGGAATGAACACTGAAGCTTTCTTT. Protein: CASRSISGGMNTEAFF.

This clonotype turned up a few times. The genes are TRBV7-8 and TRBJ2-3; no reliable D call. V shed 0 bases and J shed 10 bases, with 11 bases lying between them. The length of the CDR3 is 13 residues. Germline V lookup: CDR1 SGHVS, CDR2 FQNEAQ. Here the CDR3 reads CASSLAGGSPQYF. The CDR3 DNA reads TGTGCCAGCAGCTTAGCTGGTGGCAGCCCGCAGTATTTT.

The chain combines TRBV6-5 with TRBJ2-7, with 10 positions matching TRBD2. Trimming at V came to 0 bases and at J to 7 bases, leaving 6 bases not matched to a gene. The CDR3 contains 15 residues. Germline V gene data show CDR1 as MNHEY and CDR2 as SVGAGI. The chain's CDR3 is CASSYSPAGGREQYF. The CDR3 DNA is TGTGCCAGCAGTTACTCCCCAGCGGGGGGGCGGGAGCAGTACTTC.

The rearrangement uses TRBV20-1 and TRBJ2-7, with 13 bases fitting TRBD2. Trimming at V came to 2 bases and at J to 0 bases, leaving 16 bases not matched to a gene. This CDR3 region has 20 residues. CDR1 and CDR2 (germline): DFQATT, SNEGSKA (reference sequence). The CDR3 loop is CSARNIRPGLAGQSSYEQYF. In nucleotides, the CDR3 is TGCAGTGCTAGAAACATTCGACCGGGACTAGCGGGACAAAGCTCCTACGAGCAGTACTTC.

The chain uses TRBV18 and TRBJ2-3, with D perhaps matching TRBD2 (6 bases). The V and J ends lost 3 bases and 4 bases respectively, with 14 bases between them. There are 15 residues in the CDR3. Per the germline V gene, CDR1 is KGHSH and CDR2 is LQKENI. CDR3: CASSPTSSVADTQYF. CDR3 DNA: TGTGCCAGCTCACCCACTAGCAGCGTCGCAGATACGCAGTATTTT.

This clonotype came up a few times. V and J are TRBV28 and TRBJ2-2; TRBD1 agrees at 12 bases. This CDR3 region has 16 residues. CDR1 is MDHEN, CDR2 SYDVKM, per germline. V dropped 6 bases and J dropped 5; count of bases not matched to a gene: 7. The CDR3 DNA follows: TGTGCCAGCAGAACGGGGACAGGGGGCGAGACCGGGGAGCTGTTTTTT. Translation: CASRTGTGGETGELFF. The full variable domain, completed using reference TRBV28 and TRBJ2-2, is DVKVTQSSRYLVKRTGEKVFLECVQDMDHENMFWYRQDPGLGLRLIYFSYDVKMKEKGDIPEGYSVSREKKERFSLILESASTNQTSMYLCASRTGTGGETGELFFGEGSRLTVL.

This clonotype was seen a handful of times. V is TRBV4-1 and J is TRBJ1-5, with D possibly TRBD1 on 6 matching bases. V lost 2 bases and J 7 bases, leaving 15 bases between the germline ends. This CDR3 is 15 amino acids long. Germline values: CDR1 MGHRA, CDR2 YSYEKL. The chain's CDR3 is CASSQRTDSYQPQHF. CDR3 DNA sequence: TGCGCCAGCAGCCAAAGGACAGATTCATACCAGCCCCAGCATTTT.

This clonotype occurred a few times. The chain combines TRBV5-1 with TRBJ2-3, with 15 nucleotides matching TRBD2. Trimming took 4 bases from V and 4 from J; bases not matched to a gene: 10. Germline lookup yields CDR1 SGHRS and CDR2 YFSETQ. The CDR3 is 18 residues long. The CDR3, as DNA: TGCGCCAGCAGCCCCGGACTAGCGGGAGGGCCTTTCGCAGATACGCAGTATTTT. Translated: CASSPGLAGGPFADTQYF.

This clonotype was recorded a few times. The V gene is TRBV5-4, the J gene TRBJ2-4, with 8 bases matching TRBD2. Germline V lookup: CDR1 SGHNT, CDR2 YYREEE (reference sequence). Germline trimming cut 6 bases from V and 0 bases from J; bases unmatched to any gene: 2. CDR3 length: 14 amino acids. The CDR3 region has the DNA TGTGCCAGCACCCTAGCGGGAGCCAAAAACATTCAGTACTTC. Translated: CASTLAGAKNIQYF.

V usage is TRBV6-2 or TRBV6-3 and J usage is TRBJ1-1; TRBD1 matches 8 bases. The CDR3 loop spans 14 amino acids. Germline CDR1 is MNHEY and CDR2 is SVGEGT. The V segment lost 5 bases and the J segment 3 bases; nucleotides outside the gene matches: 5. CDR3 in amino acids: CASSRTGSDTEAFF. In DNA, the CDR3 is TGTGCCAGCAGTAGGACAGGGAGTGACACTGAAGCTTTCTTT.

This clonotype was recorded a few times. The chain is built from TRBV28 and TRBJ2-4; D is perhaps TRBD1 or TRBD2 (6 bases each). The V and J ends lost 4 bases and 8 bases respectively, with 21 bases between them. Germline values: CDR1 MDHEN, CDR2 SYDVKM. The length of the CDR3 is 16 residues. The CDR3 coding sequence is TGTGCCAGCAGTTGGAGGTGGGGGGCGGAAAGTTACATTCAGTACTTC. Translating it yields CASSWRWGAESYIQYF.

The V and J genes are TRBV10-3 and TRBJ1-2, with TRBD1 matching over 11 bases. V was pared by 10 bases and J by 3 bases, with 10 bases of the junction left unmatched. This CDR3 contains 15 residues. The germline V gene encodes CDR1 ENHRY and CDR2 SYGVKD. CDR3 DNA: TGTGCCACCCAGCCGGGACAGGGGGTGGACTATGGCTACACCTTC. This encodes CATQPGQGVDYGYTF.

The J gene is TRBJ2-1, the V gene TRBV27; D uncertain. Germline lookup yields CDR1 MNHEY and CDR2 SMNVEV (reference sequence). The CDR3 contains 13 residues. The ends were cut back, 1 base at V and 3 bases at J, with 4 bases in the middle. The CDR3 sequence: CASSLYHYNEQFF. CDR3 sequence (DNA): TGTGCCAGCAGTTTATACCACTACAATGAGCAGTTCTTC.

The chain employs TRBV3-1 and TRBJ2-3; D gene uncertain. CDR3 length: 14 residues. Germline lookup yields CDR1 LGHDT and CDR2 YNNKEL (reference sequence). With 3 bases removed from V and 2 bases from J, the gap between germline ends came to 9 bases. CDR3: CASSQAGFTDTQYF. Written as DNA, the CDR3 is TGTGCCAGCAGCCAGGCCGGATTCACAGATACGCAGTATTTT.

This clonotype was seen more than once but under ten times. The chain combines TRBV30 with TRBJ1-1; D perhaps matches TRBD1 (5 bases). The CDR3 length is 13 residues. The germline V and J ends were trimmed by 3 bases and 4 bases, with 12 bases remaining between them. Germline lookup yields CDR1 GTSNPN and CDR2 SVGIG (reference sequence). Here the CDR3 reads CAWRNWGGTEAFF. In DNA form, the CDR3 reads TGTGCCTGGAGGAATTGGGGGGGCACTGAAGCTTTCTTT.

This clonotype was seen a few times. The rearrangement links TRBV3-1 to TRBJ1-2; unclear D gene. The V gene lost 3 bases and the J gene lost 8 bases, with 7 bases spanning the gap. The CDR3 is 11 amino acids. Germline V gene data show CDR1 as LGHDT and CDR2 as YNNKEL (reference sequence). The CDR3 reads CASSQAEGYTF. CDR3 sequence (DNA): TGTGCCAGCAGCCAGGCTGAGGGCTACACCTTC.

The chain carries TRBV4-2 and TRBJ2-6; 8 positions match TRBD1. V lost 4 bases to trimming and J lost 0 bases; unmatched junction nucleotides: 8. The CDR3 has 18 amino acids. The germline V gene encodes CDR1 LGHNA and CDR2 YNFKEQ. The CDR3 loop reads CASSPGQGRSSGANVLTF. The CDR3, as DNA: TGTGCCAGCAGCCCTGGACAGGGCCGTAGCTCTGGGGCCAACGTCCTGACTTTC.

This clonotype was counted between two and nine times. The chain is built from TRBV15 and TRBJ2-2; 10 bases fit TRBD2. CDR3 length: 16 residues. Germline lookup yields CDR1 LNHNV and CDR2 YYDKDF (reference sequence). The V gene end was trimmed by 5 bases and the J gene end by 1 base; junction bases not matched to a gene: 4. CDR3 bases: TGTGCCACCAGCCGTGGACTAGCGGAGAACACCGGGGAGCTGTTTTTT. It encodes CATSRGLAENTGELFF.

The chain links TRBV30 to TRBJ1-1; tentative D call: TRBD1 (5 bases). Germline V gene sequence: CDR1 GTSNPN, CDR2 SVGIG (reference sequence). Trimming took 8 bases from V and 11 from J, leaving 18 bases between them. CDR3 length: 11 amino acids. The CDR3 DNA is TGTGCCGGACAACATGAGAGAGAGGCTTTCTTT. Its translation: CAGQHEREAFF.

This clonotype was seen a few times. In DNA, the CDR3 is TGTGCCAGCAGCTGGACAGGGGGGTATGGCTACACCTTC. Translating gives CASSWTGGYGYTF. The chain combines TRBV25-1 with TRBJ1-2, with 10 bases fitting TRBD1. Germline assignment: CDR1 MGHDK and CDR2 SYGVNS. This CDR3 has 13 amino acids. The V gene end was trimmed by 6 bases and the J gene end by 5 bases; junction bases not matched to a gene: 3.

This chain's CDR3 is CSARDLRTGKNTEAFF. CDR3 coding DNA: TGCAGTGCTAGAGATCTCCGGACAGGGAAGAACACTGAAGCTTTCTTT. The gene calls are TRBV20-1 and TRBJ1-1; 8 bases are shared with TRBD1. The CDR3 length is 16 residues. V lost 0 bases to trimming and J lost 1 base; unmatched junction nucleotides: 7. Germline-derived CDR1 and CDR2 are DFQATT and SNEGSKA (reference sequence).

This clonotype turned up a few times. The CDR3 loop is CATSRDLGRNEQFF. CDR3 bases: TGTGCCACCAGCAGAGATCTGGGGAGGAATGAGCAGTTCTTC. This sequence joins TRBV15 and TRBJ2-1; D perhaps matches TRBD2 (6 bases). Trimming left V 0 bases short and J 7 bases short, with 10 bases between. The CDR3 runs 14 residues. CDR1 is LNHNV, CDR2 YYDKDF, per germline (reference sequence).